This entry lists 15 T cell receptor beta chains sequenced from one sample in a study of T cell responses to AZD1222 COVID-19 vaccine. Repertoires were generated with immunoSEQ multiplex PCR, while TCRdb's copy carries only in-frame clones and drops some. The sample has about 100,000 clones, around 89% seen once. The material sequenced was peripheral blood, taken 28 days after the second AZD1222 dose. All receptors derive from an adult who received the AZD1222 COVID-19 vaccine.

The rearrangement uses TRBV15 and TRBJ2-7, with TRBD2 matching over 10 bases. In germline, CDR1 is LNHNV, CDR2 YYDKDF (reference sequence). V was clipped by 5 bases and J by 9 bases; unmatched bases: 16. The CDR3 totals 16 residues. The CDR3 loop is CATSGLPGLASLAQYF. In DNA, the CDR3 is TGTGCCACCAGCGGATTGCCGGGACTAGCGTCCCTAGCGCAGTACTTC.

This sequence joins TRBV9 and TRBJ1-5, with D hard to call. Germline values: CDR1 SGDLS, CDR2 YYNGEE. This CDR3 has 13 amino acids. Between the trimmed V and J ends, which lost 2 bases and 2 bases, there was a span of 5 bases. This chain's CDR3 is CASSVTGNQPQHF. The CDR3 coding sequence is TGTGCCAGCAGCGTCACAGGCAATCAGCCCCAGCATTTT.

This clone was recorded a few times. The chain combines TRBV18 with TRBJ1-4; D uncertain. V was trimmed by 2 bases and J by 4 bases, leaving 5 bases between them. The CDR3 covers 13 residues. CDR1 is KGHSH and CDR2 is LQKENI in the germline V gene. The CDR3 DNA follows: TGTGCCAGCTCACCAGGGGTTAATGAAAAACTGTTTTTT. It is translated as CASSPGVNEKLFF.

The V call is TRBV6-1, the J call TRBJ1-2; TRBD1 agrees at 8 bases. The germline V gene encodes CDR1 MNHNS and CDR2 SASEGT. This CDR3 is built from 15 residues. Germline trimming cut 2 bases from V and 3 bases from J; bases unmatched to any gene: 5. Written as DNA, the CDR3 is TGTGCCAGCAGTGAACGCACAGGGGGGTACTATGGCTACACCTTC. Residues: CASSERTGGYYGYTF.

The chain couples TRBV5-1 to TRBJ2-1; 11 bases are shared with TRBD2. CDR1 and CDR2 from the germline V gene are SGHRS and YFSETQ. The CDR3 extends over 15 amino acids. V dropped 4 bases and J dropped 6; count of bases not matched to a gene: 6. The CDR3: CASSLLAGASNEQFF. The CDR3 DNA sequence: TGCGCCAGCAGCCTACTAGCGGGAGCCTCCAATGAGCAGTTCTTC.

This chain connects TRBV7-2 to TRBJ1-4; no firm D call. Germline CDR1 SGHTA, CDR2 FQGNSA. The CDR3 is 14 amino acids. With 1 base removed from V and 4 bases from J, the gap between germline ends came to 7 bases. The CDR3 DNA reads TGTGCCAGCAGCTTAGGAGGAAGTAATGAAAAACTGTTTTTT. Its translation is CASSLGGSNEKLFF. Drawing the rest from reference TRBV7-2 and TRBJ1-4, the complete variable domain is GAGVSQSPSNKVTEKGKDVELRCDPISGHTALYWYRQSLGQGLEFLIYFQGNSAPDKSGLPSDRFSAERTGGSVSTLTIQRTQQEDSAVYLCASSLGGSNEKLFFGSGTQLSVL.

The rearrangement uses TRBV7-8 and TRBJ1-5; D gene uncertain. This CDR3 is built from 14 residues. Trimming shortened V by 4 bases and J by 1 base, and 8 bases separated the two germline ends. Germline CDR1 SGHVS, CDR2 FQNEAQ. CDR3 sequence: CASSYQESNQPQHF. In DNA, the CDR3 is TGTGCCAGCAGCTATCAAGAGAGCAATCAGCCCCAGCATTTT.

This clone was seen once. CDR3: CASSSLPGTGREQYF. The CDR3 region has the DNA TGTGCCAGCAGTTCCCTCCCCGGGACAGGGAGGGAGCAGTACTTC. This rearrangement joins TRBV28 to TRBJ2-7; 9 bases are a match to TRBD1. This CDR3 region has 15 residues. V trimming: 4 bases; J trimming: 7 bases; junction bases outside the gene matches: 11. The germline CDR1 and CDR2 sequences are MDHEN and SYDVKM.

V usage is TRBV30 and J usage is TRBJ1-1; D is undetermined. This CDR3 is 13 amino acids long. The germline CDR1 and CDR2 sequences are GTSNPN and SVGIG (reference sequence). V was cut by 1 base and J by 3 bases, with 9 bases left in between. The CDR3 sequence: CAWSGRTDTEAFF. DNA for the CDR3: TGTGCCTGGAGTGGCAGAACCGACACTGAAGCTTTCTTT.

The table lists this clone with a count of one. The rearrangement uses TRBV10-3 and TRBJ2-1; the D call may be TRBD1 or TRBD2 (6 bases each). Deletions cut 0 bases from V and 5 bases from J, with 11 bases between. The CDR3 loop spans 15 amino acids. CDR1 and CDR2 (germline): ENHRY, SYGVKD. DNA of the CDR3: TGTGCCATCAGTGAGTCGGGGGGCGTTAACAATGAGCAGTTCTTC. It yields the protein CAISESGGVNNEQFF.

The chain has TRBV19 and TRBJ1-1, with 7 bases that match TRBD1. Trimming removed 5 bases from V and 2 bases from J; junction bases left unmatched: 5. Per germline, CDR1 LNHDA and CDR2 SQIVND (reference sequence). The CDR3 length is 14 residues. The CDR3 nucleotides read TGTGCCAGTAGTCTGGGACAGACCAACACTGAAGCTTTCTTT. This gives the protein CASSLGQTNTEAFF. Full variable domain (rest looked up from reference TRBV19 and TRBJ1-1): DGGITQSPKYLFRKEGQNVTLSCEQNLNHDAMYWYRQDPGQGLRLIYYSQIVNDFQKGDIAEGYSVSREKKESFPLTVTSAQKNPTAFYLCASSLGQTNTEAFFGQGTRLTVV.

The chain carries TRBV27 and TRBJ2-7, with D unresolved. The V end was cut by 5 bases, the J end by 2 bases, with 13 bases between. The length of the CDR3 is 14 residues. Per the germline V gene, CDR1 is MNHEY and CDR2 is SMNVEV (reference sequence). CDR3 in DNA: TGTGCCAGCAGTCCGTCCCCTCGCCCCTACGAGCAGTACTTC. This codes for CASSPSPRPYEQYF.

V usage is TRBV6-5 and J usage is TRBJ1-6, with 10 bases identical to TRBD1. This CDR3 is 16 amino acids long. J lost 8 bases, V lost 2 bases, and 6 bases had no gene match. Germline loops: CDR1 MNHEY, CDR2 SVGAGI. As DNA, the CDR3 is TGTGCCAGCAGTTACGATCGGACAGGGGGACATTCACCCCTCCACTTT. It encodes CASSYDRTGGHSPLHF.

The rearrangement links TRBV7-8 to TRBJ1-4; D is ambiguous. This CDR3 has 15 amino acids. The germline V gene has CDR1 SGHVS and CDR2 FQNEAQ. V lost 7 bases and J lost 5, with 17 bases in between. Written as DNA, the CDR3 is TGTGCCAGCACCAATTTGATGGGTTCCAATGAAAAACTGTTTTTT. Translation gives CASTNLMGSNEKLFF.

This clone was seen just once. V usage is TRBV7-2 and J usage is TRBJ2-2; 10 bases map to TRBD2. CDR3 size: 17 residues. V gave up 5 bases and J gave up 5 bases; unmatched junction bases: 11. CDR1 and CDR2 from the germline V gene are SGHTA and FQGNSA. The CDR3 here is CASSPSPLAGITGELFF. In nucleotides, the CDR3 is TGTGCCAGCAGCCCTTCACCACTAGCGGGGATAACCGGGGAGCTGTTTTTT.